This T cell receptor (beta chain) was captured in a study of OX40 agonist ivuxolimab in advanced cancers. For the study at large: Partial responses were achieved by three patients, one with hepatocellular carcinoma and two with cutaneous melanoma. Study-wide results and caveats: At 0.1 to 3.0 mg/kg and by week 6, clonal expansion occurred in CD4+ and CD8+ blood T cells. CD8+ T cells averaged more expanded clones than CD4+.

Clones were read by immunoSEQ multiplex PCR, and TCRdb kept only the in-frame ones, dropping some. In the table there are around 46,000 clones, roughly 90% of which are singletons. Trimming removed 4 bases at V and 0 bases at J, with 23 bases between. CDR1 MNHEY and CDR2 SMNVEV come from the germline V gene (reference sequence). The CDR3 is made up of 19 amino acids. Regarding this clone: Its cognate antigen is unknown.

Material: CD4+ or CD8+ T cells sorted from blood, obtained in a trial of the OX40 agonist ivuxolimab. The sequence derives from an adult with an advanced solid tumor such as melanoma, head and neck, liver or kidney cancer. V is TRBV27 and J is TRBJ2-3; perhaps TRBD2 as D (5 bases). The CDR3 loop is CASSSPAYYAGISTDTQYF. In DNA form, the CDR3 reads TGTGCCAGCAGTTCCCCCGCATATTATGCGGGTATTAGCACAGATACGCAGTATTTT.